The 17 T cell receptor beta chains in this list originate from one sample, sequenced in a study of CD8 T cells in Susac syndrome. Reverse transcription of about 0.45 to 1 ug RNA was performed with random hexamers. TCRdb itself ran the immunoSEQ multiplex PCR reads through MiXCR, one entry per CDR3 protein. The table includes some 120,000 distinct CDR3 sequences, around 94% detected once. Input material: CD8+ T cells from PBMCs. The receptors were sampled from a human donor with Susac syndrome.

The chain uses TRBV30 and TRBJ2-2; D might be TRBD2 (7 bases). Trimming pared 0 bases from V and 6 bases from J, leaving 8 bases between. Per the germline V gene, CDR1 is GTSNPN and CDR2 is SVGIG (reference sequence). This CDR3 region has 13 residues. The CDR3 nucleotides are TGTGCCTGGAGTGTAGGGGGGGCCGGGGAGCTGTTTTTT. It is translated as CAWSVGGAGELFF.

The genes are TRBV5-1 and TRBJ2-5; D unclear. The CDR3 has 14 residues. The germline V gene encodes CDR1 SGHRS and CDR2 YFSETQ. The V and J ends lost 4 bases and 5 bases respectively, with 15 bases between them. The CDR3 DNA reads TGCGCCAGCAGCCTTGCCACGGATAGGGAGACCCAGTACTTC. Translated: CASSLATDRETQYF.

The CDR3: CASSYTSLAGGPDPAYNEQFF. The CDR3 DNA reads TGTGCCAGCAGTTACACCTCTTTGGCGGGAGGGCCTGATCCGGCCTACAATGAGCAGTTCTTC. The chain links TRBV6-2 or TRBV6-3 to TRBJ2-1; TRBD2 aligns across 9 bases. The V segment lost 2 bases and the J segment 2 bases; nucleotides outside the gene matches: 19. The germline V gene encodes CDR1 MNHEY and CDR2 SVGEGT. CDR3 length: 21 amino acids.

For the CDR3, the DNA is TGTGCCAGCAGTTCCGAGGGTATGAACACTGAAGCTTTCTTT. This sequence encodes CASSSEGMNTEAFF. The chain carries TRBV27 and TRBJ1-1; no firm D call. This CDR3 comprises 14 residues. V shed 4 bases and J shed 0 bases, with 9 bases lying between them. CDR1 is MNHEY, CDR2 SMNVEV, per germline (reference sequence).

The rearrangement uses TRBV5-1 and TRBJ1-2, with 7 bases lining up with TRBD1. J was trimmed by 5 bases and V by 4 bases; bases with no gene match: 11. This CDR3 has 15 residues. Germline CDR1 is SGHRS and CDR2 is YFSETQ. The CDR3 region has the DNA TGCGCCAGCAGCGGGGCGACAGGGTATCGGTATGGCTACACCTTC. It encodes CASSGATGYRYGYTF.

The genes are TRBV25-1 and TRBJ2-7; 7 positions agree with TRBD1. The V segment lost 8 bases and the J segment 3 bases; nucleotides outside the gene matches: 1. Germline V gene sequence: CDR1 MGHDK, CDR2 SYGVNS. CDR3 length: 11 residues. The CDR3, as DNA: TGTGCCAGCCGACAGGGCTACGAGCAGTACTTC. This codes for CASRQGYEQYF.

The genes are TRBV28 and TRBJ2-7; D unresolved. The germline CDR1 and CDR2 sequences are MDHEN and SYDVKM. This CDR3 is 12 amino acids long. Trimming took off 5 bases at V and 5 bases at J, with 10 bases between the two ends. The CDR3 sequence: CASSDSLDEQYF. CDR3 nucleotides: TGTGCCAGCAGTGATTCCCTGGACGAGCAGTACTTC.

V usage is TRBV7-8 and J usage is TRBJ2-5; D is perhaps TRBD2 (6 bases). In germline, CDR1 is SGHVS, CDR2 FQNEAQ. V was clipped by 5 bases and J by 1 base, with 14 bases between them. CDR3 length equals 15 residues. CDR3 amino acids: CASSPLRGGQETQYF. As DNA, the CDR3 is TGTGCCAGCAGCCCCCTGAGGGGAGGCCAAGAGACCCAGTACTTC.

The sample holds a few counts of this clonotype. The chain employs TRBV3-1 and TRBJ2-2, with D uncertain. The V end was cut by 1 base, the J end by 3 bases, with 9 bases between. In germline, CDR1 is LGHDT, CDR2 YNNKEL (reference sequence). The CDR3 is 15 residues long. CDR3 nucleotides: TGTGCCAGCAGCCAAGGAGAGAGCCACACCGGGGAGCTGTTTTTT. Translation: CASSQGESHTGELFF.

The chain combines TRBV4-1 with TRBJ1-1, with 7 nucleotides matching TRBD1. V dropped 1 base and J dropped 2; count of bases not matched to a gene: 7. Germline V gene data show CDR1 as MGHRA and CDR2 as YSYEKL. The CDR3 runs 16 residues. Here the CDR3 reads CASSQAEGATNTEAFF. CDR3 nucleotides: TGCGCCAGCAGCCAAGCGGAGGGGGCTACTAACACTGAAGCTTTCTTT.

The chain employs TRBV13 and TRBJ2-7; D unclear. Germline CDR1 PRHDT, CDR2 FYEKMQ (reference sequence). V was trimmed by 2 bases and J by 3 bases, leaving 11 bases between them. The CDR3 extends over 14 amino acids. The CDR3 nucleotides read TGTGCCAGCAGCTTATCTTCCCAGATCTACGAGCAGTACTTC. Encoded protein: CASSLSSQIYEQYF. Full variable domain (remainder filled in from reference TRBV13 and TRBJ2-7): AAGVIQSPRHLIKEKRETATLKCYPIPRHDTVYWYQQGPGQDPQFLISFYEKMQSDKGSIPDRFSAQQFSDYHSELNMSSLELGDSALYFCASSLSSQIYEQYFGPGTRLTVT.

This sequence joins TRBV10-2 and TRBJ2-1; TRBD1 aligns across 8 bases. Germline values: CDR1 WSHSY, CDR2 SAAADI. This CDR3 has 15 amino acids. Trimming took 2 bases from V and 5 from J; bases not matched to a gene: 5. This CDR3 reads CASSEAGTGHNEQFF. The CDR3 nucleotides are TGCGCCAGCAGTGAGGCGGGGACAGGCCACAATGAGCAGTTCTTC.

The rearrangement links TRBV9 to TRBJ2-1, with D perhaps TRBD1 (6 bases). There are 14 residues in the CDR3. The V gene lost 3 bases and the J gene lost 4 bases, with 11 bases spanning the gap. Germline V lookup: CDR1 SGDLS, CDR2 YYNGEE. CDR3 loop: CASSDGTLYNEQFF. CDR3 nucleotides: TGTGCCAGCAGCGACGGGACATTATACAATGAGCAGTTCTTC.

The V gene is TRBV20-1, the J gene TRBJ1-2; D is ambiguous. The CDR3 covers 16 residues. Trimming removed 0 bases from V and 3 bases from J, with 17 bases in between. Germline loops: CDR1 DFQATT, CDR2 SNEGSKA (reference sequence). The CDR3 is CSARDLDGGVHYGYTF. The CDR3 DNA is TGCAGTGCTAGAGATCTGGATGGCGGGGTCCACTATGGCTACACCTTC.

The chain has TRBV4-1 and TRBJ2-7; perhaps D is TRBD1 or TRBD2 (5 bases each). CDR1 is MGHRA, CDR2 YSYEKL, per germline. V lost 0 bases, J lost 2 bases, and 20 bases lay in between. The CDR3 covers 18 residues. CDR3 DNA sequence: TGCGCCAGCAGCCAAGAGGGCGAAGGGACGCATATAACCTACGAGCAGTACTTC. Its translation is CASSQEGEGTHITYEQYF.

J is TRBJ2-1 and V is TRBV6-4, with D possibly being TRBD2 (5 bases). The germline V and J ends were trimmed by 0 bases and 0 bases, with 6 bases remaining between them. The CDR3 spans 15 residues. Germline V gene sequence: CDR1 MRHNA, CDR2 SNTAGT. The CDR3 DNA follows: TGTGCCAGCAGTGACTCGGCGGGCTCCTACAATGAGCAGTTCTTC. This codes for CASSDSAGSYNEQFF.

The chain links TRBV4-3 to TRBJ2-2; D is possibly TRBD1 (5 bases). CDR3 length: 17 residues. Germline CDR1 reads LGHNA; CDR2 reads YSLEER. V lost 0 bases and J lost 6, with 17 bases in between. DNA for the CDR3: TGCGCCAGCAGCCAAGATATCACAGGCGAAGGAGCCGGGGAGCTGTTTTTT. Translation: CASSQDITGEGAGELFF.